This TCR delta chain is drawn from a study of γδ T cells in repeated Plasmodium falciparum infection. Flow sorting of PBMC yielded separate Vgamma9/Vdelta2+ and Vdelta2-negative gammadelta T cell populations for bulk repertoire analysis. TCRdb re-analyzed the multiplex PCR reads via CATT. The sample consists of tens of thousands of delta-chain clones, 1.4% of them appearing once. A word on this clone: At one of its ends the junction is not consistent with the germline gene, which may arise from a read error.

Germline V lookup: CDR1 GEAIGNYY, CDR2 EKD. The CDR3 totals 21 residues. Sequencing input: gamma-delta T cells from blood. The V and J genes are TRDV2 and TRDJ3; 13 nucleotides agree with TRDD3. The J gene was not available in TCRdb and was assigned here by matching the DNA to germline segments. The clonotype originates from a pool of human donors (malaria-infected and uninfected, not separated). In nucleotides, the CDR3 is TGTGCCTGTGACACCAACCGTACTGGGGGATACGCTTCCTGGGACGCCCGACAGATGTTTTTC. Translation gives CACDTNRTGGYASWDARQMFF.